What follows are 21 T cell receptor beta chains derived from one specimen sequenced in a study of blood T cell repertoires in COVID-19. Libraries were prepared by immunoSEQ multiplex PCR; TCRdb keeps only in-frame clonotypes and omits some of them. The sample has roughly 140,000 clones; around 89% are singletons. Sequenced input: peripheral blood. These receptors came from a woman between 35 and 50 years old with acute or convalescent COVID-19.

The chain joins TRBV19 to TRBJ2-1; 7 bases align to TRBD1. This CDR3 is 16 amino acids long. Per the germline V gene, CDR1 is LNHDA and CDR2 is SQIVND (reference sequence). The V and J ends lost 1 base and 4 bases, in that order; junction bases with no gene match: 7. As DNA, the CDR3 is TGTGCCAGTAGTATAGGGGGGACAGCGATTTACAATGAGCAGTTCTTC. Amino acid sequence: CASSIGGTAIYNEQFF. Full variable domain (missing parts from reference TRBV19 and TRBJ2-1): DGGITQSPKYLFRKEGQNVTLSCEQNLNHDAMYWYRQDPGQGLRLIYYSQIVNDFQKGDIAEGYSVSREKKESFPLTVTSAQKNPTAFYLCASSIGGTAIYNEQFFGPGTRLTVL.

The V call is TRBV7-8, the J call TRBJ2-4; D might be TRBD2 (7 bases). Trimming stripped 3 bases from V and 6 bases from J, with 12 bases between. CDR1 is SGHVS and CDR2 is FQNEAQ in the germline V gene. The CDR3 extends over 14 amino acids. The CDR3 coding sequence is TGTGCCAGCAGCTTCTCGGGGGGCCCAAACATTCAGTACTTC. Translation gives CASSFSGGPNIQYF. Complete variable domain (other parts from reference TRBV7-8 and TRBJ2-4): GAGVSQSPRYKVAKRGQDVALRCDPISGHVSLFWYQQALGQGPEFLTYFQNEAQLDKSGLPSDRFFAERPEGSVSTLKIQRTQQEDSAVYLCASSFSGGPNIQYFGAGTRLSVL.

The chain is built from TRBV29-1 and TRBJ2-1; 12 bases agree with TRBD2. V lost 1 base, J lost 9 bases, and 19 bases stayed unmatched. Looked up from germline, CDR1 is SQVTM and CDR2 is ANQGSEA. The CDR3 runs to 19 residues. The CDR3 is CSVEAWPSGRDRRGVEQFF. CDR3 nucleotides: TGCAGCGTTGAAGCTTGGCCTAGCGGGAGGGACCGGCGTGGGGTTGAGCAGTTCTTC.

The gene calls are TRBV27 and TRBJ2-7; the D gene is possibly TRBD1 (5 bases). Trimming removed 3 bases from V and 5 bases from J, with 11 bases in between. CDR3 length: 13 amino acids. Germline lookup yields CDR1 MNHEY and CDR2 SMNVEV (reference sequence). The CDR3 loop is CASSFRGSHEQYF. CDR3 bases: TGTGCCAGCAGTTTTAGGGGCAGCCACGAGCAGTACTTC.

V is TRBV30 and J is TRBJ2-1; the match to TRBD2 covers 14 bases. CDR3 size: 13 residues. Germline V lookup: CDR1 GTSNPN, CDR2 SVGIG (reference sequence). With V trimmed by 5 bases and J by 10 bases, 4 bases remained unmatched. CDR3 sequence reads: CAWGLAGGVEQFF. In DNA, the CDR3 is TGTGCCTGGGGACTAGCGGGAGGTGTCGAGCAGTTCTTC.

This clone occurred a few times. CDR3 sequence: CATSRGLGQGSSPLHF. CDR3 DNA sequence: TGTGCCACCAGCAGGGGACTCGGACAGGGGAGTTCACCCCTCCACTTT. V gene TRBV15 combines with J gene TRBJ1-6, with TRBD1 identical over 9 bases. The V segment lost 3 bases and the J segment 9 bases; nucleotides outside the gene matches: 9. The CDR3 totals 16 residues. Germline assignment: CDR1 LNHNV and CDR2 YYDKDF (reference sequence). The full variable domain, rest sourced from reference TRBV15 and TRBJ1-6, is DAMVIQNPRYQVTQFGKPVTLSCSQTLNHNVMYWYQQKSSQAPKLLFHYYDKDFNNEADTPDNFQSRRPNTSFCFLDIRSPGLGDTAMYLCATSRGLGQGSSPLHFGNGTRLTVT.

The rearrangement links TRBV5-6 to TRBJ1-6, with 8 positions matching TRBD1. V shed 1 base and J 10 bases; nucleotides not matched to a gene: 4. This CDR3 is built from 14 residues. Germline lookup yields CDR1 SGHDT and CDR2 YYEEEE. CDR3 in amino acids: CASSLTDRASPLHF. The CDR3 DNA is TGTGCCAGCAGCTTGACGGACAGGGCCTCACCCCTCCACTTT.

The gene calls are TRBV4-1 and TRBJ1-5; perhaps TRBD1 as D (6 bases). The CDR3 runs 16 residues. Trimming cost V 6 bases and J 6 bases, with 21 bases left between them. Looked up from germline, CDR1 is MGHRA and CDR2 is YSYEKL. The CDR3 nucleotides read TGCGCCAGCAGACGTACCGGGACATCGCAGGCTCAGCCCCAGCATTTT. The encoded protein is CASRRTGTSQAQPQHF.

This sequence joins TRBV6-5 and TRBJ2-7, with 9 bases that match TRBD1. The V gene's germline CDR1 is MNHEY and CDR2 SVGAGI. The CDR3 consists of 13 residues. Trimming at V came to 10 bases and at J to 3 bases, leaving 7 bases not matched to a gene. The CDR3 sequence: CAIRDRVIYEQYF. The CDR3 region has the DNA TGTGCCATCCGGGACAGGGTAATCTACGAGCAGTACTTC.

This clone was seen a single time. Other nucleotide sequences from this sample produce the same CDR3. This chain uses TRBV7-7 with TRBJ2-3; TRBD1 matches at 7 bases. Germline CDR1 reads SSHAT; CDR2 reads FNYEAQ (reference sequence). The CDR3 totals 14 residues. Trimming cost V 5 bases and J 1 base; bases outside gene matches: 3. In nucleotides, the CDR3 is TGTGCCAGCAGCCCAACAGGGGGCACAGATACGCAGTATTTT. Translating it yields CASSPTGGTDTQYF.

This clone was counted a few times. The chain recombines TRBV2 with TRBJ1-5; D remains unclear. V shed 7 bases and J shed 4 bases, with 11 bases lying between them. Germline CDR1 is SNHLY and CDR2 is FYNNEI. The CDR3 totals 13 residues. CDR3 coding DNA: TGTGCCAGCAATGAGATCGGTAATCAGCCCCAGCATTTT. This sequence encodes CASNEIGNQPQHF.

This chain uses TRBV6-5 with TRBJ1-1; 9 bases agree with TRBD1. This CDR3 comprises 16 residues. After removal of 2 bases from V and 3 bases from J, the junction contained 7 bases not matched to a gene. CDR1 is MNHEY, CDR2 SVGAGI, per germline. This CDR3 is CASSYTPGTGYTEAFF. DNA for the CDR3: TGTGCCAGCAGTTACACCCCGGGGACAGGGTACACTGAAGCTTTCTTT.

Comment on this clone: Other DNA sequences in the sample encode the same CDR3. V gene TRBV9 combines with J gene TRBJ2-2; 7 bases agree with TRBD2. The CDR3 sequence is 15 residues long. Germline CDR1 SGDLS, CDR2 YYNGEE. The V and J ends lost 0 bases and 4 bases, in that order; junction bases with no gene match: 3. The CDR3, as DNA: TGTGCCAGCAGCGTAGGAGGGAGGGGCACCGGGGAGCTGTTTTTT. Amino acids: CASSVGGRGTGELFF.

The chain links TRBV30 to TRBJ1-4; possible D gene TRBD1, 5 bases. V lost 5 bases and J lost 6, with 13 bases in between. The CDR3 is made up of 13 amino acids. Germline CDR1 reads GTSNPN; CDR2 reads SVGIG (reference sequence). CDR3 region: CAWAQPGHEKLFF. The CDR3 nucleotides read TGTGCCTGGGCACAGCCAGGGCATGAAAAACTGTTTTTT. The whole variable domain, remainder taken from reference TRBV30 and TRBJ1-4, is SQTIHQWPATLVQPVGSPLSLECTVEGTSNPNLYWYRQAAGRGLQLLFYSVGIGQISSEVPQNLSASRPQDRQFILSSKKLLLSDSGFYLCAWAQPGHEKLFFGSGTQLSVL.

This rearrangement joins TRBV2 to TRBJ2-6; D possibly corresponds to TRBD1 (6 bases). Per the germline V gene, CDR1 is SNHLY and CDR2 is FYNNEI. The CDR3 runs 14 residues. V was clipped by 5 bases and J by 4 bases, with 9 bases between them. The CDR3 sequence is CASSNRAGANVLTF. In DNA form, the CDR3 reads TGTGCCAGCAGTAACAGGGCAGGGGCCAACGTCCTGACTTTC.

The V gene is TRBV13, the J gene TRBJ2-7; possibly TRBD1 for D (5 bases). Germline loops: CDR1 PRHDT, CDR2 FYEKMQ (reference sequence). Trimming removed 0 bases at V and 1 base at J, with 10 bases between. The length of the CDR3 is 15 residues. Here the CDR3 DNA reads TGTGCCAGCAGCTTAGGGACCGACAGTTCCTACGAGCAGTACTTC. This codes for CASSLGTDSSYEQYF.

The chain couples TRBV28 to TRBJ2-1; 7 nucleotides line up with TRBD2. CDR1 is MDHEN and CDR2 is SYDVKM in the germline V gene. The length of the CDR3 is 15 residues. V lost 8 bases to trimming and J lost 5 bases; unmatched junction nucleotides: 12. The CDR3 protein is CASPAPGGRNNEQFF. The DNA for the CDR3 is TGTGCCAGCCCTGCCCCGGGGGGAAGAAACAATGAGCAGTTCTTC.

The chain is built from TRBV6-5 and TRBJ1-1; no clear D gene. The CDR3 covers 15 residues. Trimming stripped 2 bases from V and 4 bases from J, with 14 bases between. Looked up from germline, CDR1 is MNHEY and CDR2 is SVGAGI. The CDR3 protein is CASSYASERVTEAFF. The CDR3 DNA reads as TGTGCCAGCAGTTACGCCTCCGAGAGGGTCACTGAAGCTTTCTTT.

V gene TRBV5-5 combines with J gene TRBJ1-1; 8 bases are shared with TRBD1. Per germline, CDR1 SGHKS and CDR2 YYEKEE (reference sequence). The CDR3 is 15 residues long. V shed 4 bases and J 7 bases; nucleotides not matched to a gene: 12. The CDR3 DNA sequence: TGTGCCAGCAGCCCTTTTGGACAGGGTTTTGGTGAAGCTTTCTTT. Its translation is CASSPFGQGFGEAFF.

This sequence joins TRBV19 and TRBJ2-2; D is unresolved. V was clipped by 5 bases and J by 8 bases, with 6 bases between them. Germline lookup yields CDR1 LNHDA and CDR2 SQIVND (reference sequence). The CDR3 spans 11 residues. The CDR3 nucleotides read TGTGCCAGTAGTCTTACAGGGGAGCTGTTTTTT. Its protein product is CASSLTGELFF.

This chain joins TRBV18 and TRBJ1-4; D perhaps matches TRBD1 (5 bases). V was shortened by 1 base and J by 2 bases, with 11 bases between the two germline ends. Germline V gene data show CDR1 as KGHSH and CDR2 as LQKENI. This CDR3 is 16 amino acids long. CDR3 in DNA: TGTGCCAGCTCACCACGGTTGGCAGGGACTAATGAAAAACTGTTTTTT. Residues: CASSPRLAGTNEKLFF. The full variable domain, with the rest looked up from reference TRBV18 and TRBJ1-4, is NAGVMQNPRHLVRRRGQEARLRCSPMKGHSHVYWYRQLPEEGLKFMVYLQKENIIDESGMPKERFSAEFPKEGPSILRIQQVVRGDSAAYFCASSPRLAGTNEKLFFGSGTQLSVL.